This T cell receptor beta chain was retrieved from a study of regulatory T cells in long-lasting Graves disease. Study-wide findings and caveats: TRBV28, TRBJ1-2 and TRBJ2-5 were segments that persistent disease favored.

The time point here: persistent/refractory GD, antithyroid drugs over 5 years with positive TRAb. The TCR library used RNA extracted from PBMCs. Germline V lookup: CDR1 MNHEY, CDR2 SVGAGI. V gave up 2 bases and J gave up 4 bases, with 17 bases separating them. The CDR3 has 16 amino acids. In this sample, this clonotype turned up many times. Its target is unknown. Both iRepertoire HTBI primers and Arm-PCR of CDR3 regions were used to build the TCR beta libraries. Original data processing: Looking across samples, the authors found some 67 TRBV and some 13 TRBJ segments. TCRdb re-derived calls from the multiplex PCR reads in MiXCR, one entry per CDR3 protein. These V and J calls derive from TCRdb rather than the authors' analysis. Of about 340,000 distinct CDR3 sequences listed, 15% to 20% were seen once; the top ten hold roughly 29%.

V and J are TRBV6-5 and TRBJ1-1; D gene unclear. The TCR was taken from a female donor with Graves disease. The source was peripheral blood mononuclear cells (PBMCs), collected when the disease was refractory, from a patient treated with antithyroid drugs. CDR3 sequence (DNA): TGTGCCAGCAGTTACACTAGCGAGCCTCGGAGCACTGAAGCTTTCTTT. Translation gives CASSYTSEPRSTEAFF.